This is a list of T cell receptor beta chains from one sample in a study of cytomegalovirus exposure and HLA in healthy donors. TCRdb's table, derived via immunoSEQ multiplex PCR, lists solely in-frame clones and lacks some. This sample has some 140,000 clones, with 80% found just once. Source material: PBMCs. The receptor set was obtained from a man aged 25-45 years in good health and CMV-seronegative. Each CDR3 is given with its conserved first and last residue. D genes are given only for firm matches. A row's size may be missing; if present it is once, few, many or a size class.

j_call: TRBJ2-1; v_call: TRBV29-1; clone_size: -; d_call: -; cdr3_length: 14; cdr3_nt: TGCAGCGCCCAGGGGAGGGGTTATGGGGCTGAGCAGTTCTTC; cdr3_aa: CSAQGRGYGAEQFF
j_call: TRBJ1-1; v_call: TRBV7-2; clone_size: few; d_call: -; cdr3_length: 12; cdr3_nt: TGTGCCAGCAGCTTACCAGGCGCCGAAGCTTTCTTT; cdr3_aa: CASSLPGAEAFF
j_call: TRBJ1-5; v_call: TRBV2; clone_size: -; d_call: -; cdr3_length: 15; cdr3_nt: TGTGCCAGCAGTGAAGTAGGGAGGGGCAATCAGCCCCAGCATTTT; cdr3_aa: CASSEVGRGNQPQHF
j_call: TRBJ2-7; v_call: TRBV18; clone_size: -; d_call: TRBD2; cdr3_length: 15; cdr3_nt: TGTGCCAGCTCACGGACTAGCGGGAGAAACGACGAGCAGTACTTC; cdr3_aa: CASSRTSGRNDEQYF
j_call: TRBJ2-5; v_call: TRBV29-1; clone_size: -; d_call: TRBD1; cdr3_length: 13; cdr3_nt: TGCAGCGTTGAAGCAGGGGGCGAAGAGACCCAGTACTTC; cdr3_aa: CSVEAGGEETQYF
j_call: TRBJ2-3; v_call: TRBV7-8; clone_size: -; d_call: TRBD2; cdr3_length: 16; cdr3_nt: TGTGCCAGCAGCCCCCTAGGAAGCGGGGGCACAGATACGCAGTATTTT; cdr3_aa: CASSPLGSGGTDTQYF
j_call: TRBJ2-5; v_call: TRBV9; clone_size: -; d_call: -; cdr3_length: 14; cdr3_nt: TGTGCCAGCAGCGGCGGGGCGGCGCGGGAGACCCAGTACTTC; cdr3_aa: CASSGGAARETQYF
j_call: TRBJ1-1; v_call: TRBV7-9; clone_size: few; d_call: -; cdr3_length: 14; cdr3_nt: TGTGCCAGCCAAGGAGGGGATCCGAACACTGAAGCTTTCTTT; cdr3_aa: CASQGGDPNTEAFF
j_call: TRBJ2-5; v_call: TRBV11-2; clone_size: -; d_call: TRBD1; cdr3_length: 12; cdr3_nt: TGTGCCAGCAGAATGACAGGGGCGACCCAGTACTTC; cdr3_aa: CASRMTGATQYF
j_call: TRBJ2-2; v_call: TRBV5-4; clone_size: -; d_call: -; cdr3_length: 16; cdr3_nt: TGTGCCAGCTTCCCCACCGGACACCTTGCTCCCGGGGAGCTGTTTTTT; cdr3_aa: CASFPTGHLAPGELFF
j_call: TRBJ2-1; v_call: TRBV29-1; clone_size: few; d_call: TRBD1; cdr3_length: 14; cdr3_nt: TGCAGCGGGATAGACAGGGTGATATACAATGAGCAGTTCTTC; cdr3_aa: CSGIDRVIYNEQFF
j_call: TRBJ2-2; v_call: TRBV5-6; clone_size: -; d_call: -; cdr3_length: 15; cdr3_nt: TGTGCCAGCAGCTTTAGCCCCCACTCCACCGGGGAGCTGTTTTTT; cdr3_aa: CASSFSPHSTGELFF
j_call: TRBJ2-5; v_call: TRBV19; clone_size: -; d_call: TRBD1; cdr3_length: 16; cdr3_nt: TGTGCCAGTAGTCCCTTTGGACAGGGGGCTTCGGAGACCCAGTACTTC; cdr3_aa: CASSPFGQGASETQYF
j_call: TRBJ1-4; v_call: TRBV30; clone_size: -; d_call: -; cdr3_length: 15; cdr3_nt: TGTGCCTGGACCCAACTGGGCCAGGGCGGCAAAAAACTGTTTTTT; cdr3_aa: CAWTQLGQGGKKLFF
j_call: TRBJ2-2; v_call: TRBV14; clone_size: -; d_call: -; cdr3_length: 13; cdr3_nt: TGTGCCAGCAGCCAAGATTTAAACGGGGAGCTGTTTTTT; cdr3_aa: CASSQDLNGELFF
j_call: TRBJ1-1; v_call: TRBV30; clone_size: -; d_call: TRBD1; cdr3_length: 11; cdr3_nt: TGTGCCTGGAGTGGGCAGGGGGCTGCTTTCTTT; cdr3_aa: CAWSGQGAAFF
j_call: TRBJ2-5; v_call: TRBV19; clone_size: -; d_call: -; cdr3_length: 14; cdr3_nt: TGTGCCAGTAGTCATCAGGGGAACCAAGAGACCCAGTACTTC; cdr3_aa: CASSHQGNQETQYF
j_call: TRBJ2-7; v_call: TRBV7-2; clone_size: -; d_call: -; cdr3_length: 13; cdr3_nt: TGTGCCAGCAGCTTAATGCCGACCGGGGGGCAGTACTTC; cdr3_aa: CASSLMPTGGQYF
j_call: TRBJ2-5; v_call: TRBV11-3; clone_size: -; d_call: TRBD1; cdr3_length: 14; cdr3_nt: TGTGCCAGCAGCTTAGGGACAGGGGCAGAGACCCAGTACTTC; cdr3_aa: CASSLGTGAETQYF
j_call: TRBJ2-1; v_call: TRBV7-9; clone_size: -; d_call: TRBD1; cdr3_length: 15; cdr3_nt: TGTGCCAGCAGCCGTCCCGGGACAGGGCAGTACGAGCAGTTCTTC; cdr3_aa: CASSRPGTGQYEQFF
j_call: TRBJ1-2; v_call: TRBV27; clone_size: once; d_call: -; cdr3_length: 13; cdr3_nt: TGTGCCAGCAGAAGTCCAGGGCTCTATGGCTACACCTTC; cdr3_aa: CASRSPGLYGYTF
j_call: TRBJ1-1; v_call: TRBV2; clone_size: -; d_call: -; cdr3_length: 12; cdr3_nt: TGTGCCAGCTCTGGGGGGGGGCGAGGTGCTTTCTTT; cdr3_aa: CASSGGGRGAFF
j_call: TRBJ1-4; v_call: TRBV5-4; clone_size: -; d_call: -; cdr3_length: 15; cdr3_nt: TGTGCCAGCAGCACCCAGACAGGCGCCCCCGTAAAACTGTTTTTT; cdr3_aa: CASSTQTGAPVKLFF
j_call: TRBJ1-5; v_call: TRBV28; clone_size: -; d_call: -; cdr3_length: 14; cdr3_nt: TGTGCCAGCAGCCCGGGTCTTTCATATCAGCCCCAGCATTTT; cdr3_aa: CASSPGLSYQPQHF
j_call: TRBJ2-1; v_call: TRBV7-9; clone_size: -; d_call: TRBD1; cdr3_length: 16; cdr3_nt: TGTGCCAGCAGCCGATGGCGAGGCAGGGGGAGTTGGGAGCAGTTCTTC; cdr3_aa: CASSRWRGRGSWEQFF
j_call: TRBJ2-2; v_call: TRBV2; clone_size: -; d_call: TRBD2; cdr3_length: 18; cdr3_nt: TGTGCCAGCAAAGGAGCGGGAGGGCCAGGGATGGGCACCGGGGAGCTGTTTTTT; cdr3_aa: CASKGAGGPGMGTGELFF
j_call: TRBJ1-2; v_call: TRBV5-1; clone_size: -; d_call: TRBD1; cdr3_length: 16; cdr3_nt: TGCGCCAGCAGCAGGACAGGGGGCCCGGGAGACTATGGCTACACCTTC; cdr3_aa: CASSRTGGPGDYGYTF
j_call: TRBJ2-1; v_call: TRBV30; clone_size: -; d_call: TRBD2; cdr3_length: 18; cdr3_nt: TGTGCCTCGGAGCCTGGGACTAGCGGGAACCTCGTCTACAATGAGCAGTTCTTC; cdr3_aa: CASEPGTSGNLVYNEQFF
j_call: TRBJ2-1; v_call: TRBV6-5; clone_size: -; d_call: TRBD2; cdr3_length: 16; cdr3_nt: TGTGCCAGCAGTTACTTATGGACTAGCGGGAGAAATGAGCAGTTCTTC; cdr3_aa: CASSYLWTSGRNEQFF
j_call: TRBJ2-7; v_call: TRBV4-1; clone_size: -; d_call: -; cdr3_length: 15; cdr3_nt: TGCGCCAGCAGCCAGGACCTTCGGAGGGGCGACGAGCAGTACTTC; cdr3_aa: CASSQDLRRGDEQYF
j_call: TRBJ2-1; v_call: TRBV10-2; clone_size: -; d_call: -; cdr3_length: 11; cdr3_nt: TGCGCCAGTAGAGGGTCTAATGAGCAGTTCTTC; cdr3_aa: CASRGSNEQFF
j_call: TRBJ1-1; v_call: TRBV6-5; clone_size: -; d_call: TRBD1; cdr3_length: 15; cdr3_nt: TGTGCCAGCAGTTACTGGACAGGGGGCAACACTGAAGCTTTCTTT; cdr3_aa: CASSYWTGGNTEAFF
j_call: TRBJ2-7; v_call: TRBV15; clone_size: -; d_call: -; cdr3_length: 14; cdr3_nt: TGTGCCACCAGCTCAAGAACAGGGTCCTACGAGCAGTACTTC; cdr3_aa: CATSSRTGSYEQYF
j_call: TRBJ2-1; v_call: TRBV28; clone_size: -; d_call: TRBD2; cdr3_length: 15; cdr3_nt: TGTGCCAGCACAGGTTCGCGGGAGATCGGAAATGAGCAGTTCTTC; cdr3_aa: CASTGSREIGNEQFF
j_call: TRBJ2-2; v_call: TRBV9; clone_size: -; d_call: -; cdr3_length: 17; cdr3_nt: TGTGCCAGCAGCACCCAACTAGATCCCCTAAACACCGGGGAGCTGTTTTTT; cdr3_aa: CASSTQLDPLNTGELFF
j_call: TRBJ1-2; v_call: TRBV25-1; clone_size: -; d_call: -; cdr3_length: 14; cdr3_nt: TGTGCCAGCAGTCTGAGGTCCGGAGGCTATGGCTACACCTTC; cdr3_aa: CASSLRSGGYGYTF
j_call: TRBJ2-5; v_call: TRBV29-1; clone_size: -; d_call: TRBD2; cdr3_length: 14; cdr3_nt: TGCAGCGTCTCGCTGGCGGGAGGGCAAGAGACCCAGTACTTC; cdr3_aa: CSVSLAGGQETQYF
j_call: TRBJ1-3; v_call: TRBV29-1; clone_size: once; d_call: -; cdr3_length: 15; cdr3_nt: TGCAGCGTTTATACGGGAGAGCCGGCTGGAAACACCATATATTTT; cdr3_aa: CSVYTGEPAGNTIYF
j_call: TRBJ2-1; v_call: TRBV15; clone_size: -; d_call: -; cdr3_length: 17; cdr3_nt: TGTGCCACCAGCAGACCCCCGGGCGGGAACTCCTACAATGAGCAGTTCTTC; cdr3_aa: CATSRPPGGNSYNEQFF
j_call: TRBJ2-5; v_call: TRBV28; clone_size: -; d_call: TRBD2; cdr3_length: 15; cdr3_nt: TGTGCCAGCAGTTTTGTACTAGCGGGAGTTGAGACCCAGTACTTC; cdr3_aa: CASSFVLAGVETQYF
j_call: TRBJ2-3; v_call: TRBV7-9; clone_size: -; d_call: -; cdr3_length: 10; cdr3_nt: TGTTCCAGCAGCCTCGATACGCAGTATTTT; cdr3_aa: CSSSLDTQYF
j_call: TRBJ2-3; v_call: TRBV25-1; clone_size: -; d_call: -; cdr3_length: 15; cdr3_nt: TGTGCCAGCAGTGATAATCCCTACTCTCAAGATACGCAGTATTTT; cdr3_aa: CASSDNPYSQDTQYF
j_call: TRBJ2-6; v_call: TRBV25-1; clone_size: -; d_call: TRBD1; cdr3_length: 17; cdr3_nt: TGTGCCAGCAGTCCGGTAGGGACAGGGGTTGGGGCCAACGTCCTGACTTTC; cdr3_aa: CASSPVGTGVGANVLTF
j_call: TRBJ2-3; v_call: TRBV6-5; clone_size: -; d_call: TRBD1; cdr3_length: 16; cdr3_nt: TGTGCCAGCAGTTACGGGGGGACAGGGAGCACAGATACGCAGTATTTT; cdr3_aa: CASSYGGTGSTDTQYF
j_call: TRBJ2-3; v_call: TRBV6-5; clone_size: -; d_call: -; cdr3_length: 14; cdr3_nt: TGTGCCAGCAGTTACAAAACTAGTTTAGATACGCAGTATTTT; cdr3_aa: CASSYKTSLDTQYF